The text below deals with one TCR beta chain. It has no known antigen specificity. No base qualities exist here, and no much larger clone lies one base off it. This specimen belongs to a study of graft-versus-host responses after intestinal transplantation (dated by TCRdb to 2020 to 2022). In the study overall: The transplants that recipients received were multivisceral, liver-intestinal, or isolated intestinal. Anti-thymocyte globulin induction was given to all recipients, followed by maintenance tacrolimus and steroids for around three years. Bulk TCR-beta CDR3 sequencing was used to track graft-versus-host and host-versus-graft alloreactive T cell clones in the graft, circulation and bone marrow after intestinal transplantation. To identify alloreactive clones, pre-transplant mixed lymphocyte reaction products were sequenced and compared with unstimulated pre-transplant donor and recipient T cells. The cohort enrolled about two dozen intestinal transplant recipients, one of whom was a retransplant, and a few patients without pretransplant specimens were excluded. Donor T cell macrochimerism was defined as a peak of at least 4% donor T cells among recipient peripheral blood mononuclear cells. Samples from a few later patients were sequenced in-house on an Illumina MiSeq with MiXCR processing rather than by the commercial service. Beyond this particular receptor, the publication reports: GvH clones were detected in recipient bone marrow, and some appeared earlier in ileal mucosa or blood, consistent with an intestinal mucosal origin. The relatively low number and heterogeneity of intestinal transplant patients limited the conclusions. Early after transplant, peak levels of circulating GvH clones were found to be associated with declines in HvG clones. In patients with donor T cell macrochimerism, the allografts had high GvH to HvG T cell clonal ratios.

Blood samples were collected up to 4 times in the first month after transplant and then at least monthly when available. V is clipped by 3 bases and J by 9 bases, and the sequence between their germline boundaries is 10 bases long. As encoded in the germline V gene, CDR1 is SGDLS while CDR2 is YYNGEE. The CDR3 runs 12 residues from the cysteine to the phenylalanine. Only the CDR3 DNA stays, 36 bases, in frame from base 1. Library method: the immunoSEQ multiplex PCR assay. Adaptive Biotechnologies carried out high-throughput TCR-beta CDR3 sequencing of genomic DNA for most patients. In the source study's methods: Adaptive's ImmunoSEQ software supplied the TCR sequencing data for 15 to 20 patients, while MiXCR and VDJtools were used to process a few other patients. CDR3 nucleotide sequences shared between donor and recipient were removed because their origin could not be assigned. Alloreactive clones required at least 2-fold expansion over unstimulated cells and minimum CFSE-low frequency of 0.002% (template counts) or 0.001% (read counts). Clones were considered mappable if detected in sequenced pre-transplant spleen, lymph node, or MLR CFSE-low populations of the donor or recipient. Cumulative frequency of alloreactive clones was calculated as a percentage of all sequences weighted by copy number. The table comes from immuneACCESS by way of TCRdb, which keeps in-frame sequences with V and J called. Part of the clones is missing from these tables; in studies checked, under half for an unresolved V gene and the rest for unknown reasons. V and J calls and clone size are copied from that table; D and trimming were computed from the DNA. The sample profile shows tens of thousands of clones; 91% of them were found once. Approximately 4.7% of the sample goes to the ten largest clones.

The V and J segments used are TRBV9 and TRBJ2-1; no confident D gene assignment can be made. This sequence was found in a human patient who received an intestinal transplant, so some T cells may come from the graft donor. Sequenced material: PBMCs, taken 524 days after transplant. The CDR3 corresponds to CASSESLREQFF. The sequence in DNA is TGTGCCAGCAGCGAGTCCCTCCGTGAGCAGTTCTTC.